These 2 T cell receptor beta chains share one sample of origin, sequenced in a study of cytomegalovirus exposure and HLA in healthy donors. A multiplex PCR was run with 60 Vbeta primers and 13 Jbeta primers. Some clones are missing from TCRdb's copy, which holds only in-frame ones; the method was immunoSEQ multiplex PCR. Here the sample spans 100,000 or so clones, roughly 75% being singletons. The source material was PBMCs. The receptor source for this set is a male donor in good health and CMV-seropositive.

The genes are TRBV2 and TRBJ2-4; TRBD1 is a possible D gene (5 bases). This CDR3 contains 13 residues. Germline CDR1 reads SNHLY; CDR2 reads FYNNEI. Trimming stripped 6 bases from V and 3 bases from J, with 9 bases between. The DNA of the CDR3 is TGTGCCAGCAGGCAGGGTGTCAAAAACATTCAGTACTTC. This translates into CASRQGVKNIQYF.

This clone was observed a few times. The chain is built from TRBV11-3 and TRBJ2-2; D not certain. The germline V gene encodes CDR1 SGHNT and CDR2 YENEEA. The V and J ends lost 5 bases and 3 bases respectively, with 4 bases between them. This CDR3 has 12 amino acids. Written as DNA, the CDR3 is TGTGCCAGCAGCCTCCACACCGGGGAGCTGTTTTTT. It translates to CASSLHTGELFF.